The 9 T cell receptor beta chains listed next were all sequenced from one sample in a study of sequential checkpoint blockade in melanoma. The table came from immunoSEQ multiplex PCR; TCRdb's copy has only in-frame clones and leaves some out. The profile shows 25,000 to 35,000 clones, less than 90% of them singletons. Documented treatment: randomized to nivolumab then ipilimumab (arm A) or the reverse (arm B). The starting material was CD8+ T cells sorted from blood (inferred from file names), obtained from a patient given nivolumab and ipilimumab in sequence. The receptors originated from a human donor with melanoma.

V gene TRBV27 combines with J gene TRBJ2-7; a weak D match, TRBD2 (6 bases). This CDR3 spans 13 amino acids. The V end lost 8 bases, the J end lost 0 bases, and 11 bases lay between the germline ends. Germline V lookup: CDR1 MNHEY, CDR2 SMNVEV (reference sequence). Here the CDR3 reads CASGVADSYEQYF. CDR3 sequence (DNA): TGTGCCAGCGGGGTAGCGGACTCCTACGAGCAGTACTTC.

This chain joins TRBV5-6 and TRBJ2-7; TRBD2 might be the D (6 bases). V shed 1 base and J shed 0 bases, with 8 bases lying between them. Germline V CDR1 and CDR2: SGHDT, YYEEEE. This CDR3 contains 14 residues. The CDR3 DNA follows: TGTGCCAGCAGCTTGTGGGACTTCTCCTACGAGCAGTACTTC. Protein sequence: CASSLWDFSYEQYF.

The rearrangement links TRBV13 to TRBJ2-4, with 12 positions matching TRBD1. The germline CDR1 and CDR2 sequences are PRHDT and FYEKMQ (reference sequence). CDR3 size: 18 residues. J was trimmed by 1 base and V by 5 bases; bases with no gene match: 9. The CDR3 bases are TGTGCCAGCAGCCCCGGGACAGGGGGCGGTGGGGCCAAAAACATTCAGTACTTC. Its translation is CASSPGTGGGGAKNIQYF.

The chain has TRBV27 and TRBJ2-5; no clear D. The DNA end is a closer match to TRBJ2-7, so the J assignment may be wrong. The CDR3 extends over 13 amino acids. CDR1 is MNHEY and CDR2 is SMNVEV in the germline V gene (reference sequence). CDR3 nucleotide sequence: TGTGCCAGCAGTCCACAGATCTCCTACGAGCAGTACTTC. This codes for CASSPQISYEQYF.

This clone showed up just once. The gene calls are TRBV6-5 and TRBJ2-7; D gene unclear. CDR1 and CDR2 (germline): MNHEY, SVGAGI. CDR3 length equals 15 residues. Trimming cost V 0 bases and J 2 bases, with 11 bases left between them. The CDR3 DNA follows: TGTGCCAGCAGTTACTCTCGGTTTCTGACCTACGAGCAGTACTTC. This translates into CASSYSRFLTYEQYF.

The J gene is TRBJ1-2, the V gene TRBV4-3, with TRBD1 matching over 10 bases. The CDR3 spans 14 residues. The ends lost 3 bases at V and 7 bases at J; junction bases unmatched: 5. The germline V gene encodes CDR1 LGHNA and CDR2 YSLEER. CDR3 DNA sequence: TGCGCCAGCAGCCAGGGACAGGGGTTCGGTGGCTACACCTTC. Translating it yields CASSQGQGFGGYTF.

CDR3 region: CASSLLSSGVREQFF. CDR3 DNA sequence: TGTGCCAGCAGCTTACTTTCTAGCGGGGTTCGTGAGCAGTTCTTC. The chain has TRBV7-8 and TRBJ2-1; 9 positions match TRBD2. With V trimmed by 2 bases and J by 9 bases, 8 bases remained unmatched. This CDR3 contains 15 residues. CDR1 is SGHVS and CDR2 is FQNEAQ in the germline V gene.

The rearrangement uses TRBV27 and TRBJ2-3; 15 bases agree with TRBD2. V shed 2 bases and J 2 bases; nucleotides not matched to a gene: 5. The CDR3 has 18 residues. Germline CDR1 reads MNHEY; CDR2 reads SMNVEV (reference sequence). The CDR3 is CASSLDGTSGGYTDTQYF. CDR3 coding DNA: TGTGCCAGCAGTTTAGATGGGACTAGCGGGGGGTACACAGATACGCAGTATTTT.

This clone appeared a single time. The chain is built from TRBV7-2 and TRBJ2-1; TRBD1 matches at 9 bases. Germline V gene lookup returns CDR1 SGHTA and CDR2 FQGNSA. The CDR3 sequence is 16 residues long. Germline trimming cut 6 bases from V and 8 bases from J; bases unmatched to any gene: 14. CDR3: CASRITRDRALDEQFF. DNA of the CDR3: TGTGCCAGCAGGATAACCCGGGACAGGGCTCTAGATGAGCAGTTCTTC.